Presented here are 4 T cell receptor beta chains from one specimen sequenced in a study of CD8+ T cells in alopecia areata (dated by TCRdb to 2017 to 2018). Per the publication, the time point label means: 24 weeks on oral tofacitinib. The treatment or condition label of this sample denotes: oral pan-JAK inhibitor, 5-10 mg twice daily. Library creation used the immunoSEQ multiplex PCR assay. RNA was extracted from all samples and reverse transcribed into cDNA as template for TCR sequencing. TCRdb took over this immuneACCESS table, retaining in-frame rearrangements with V and J assigned. Such tables are incomplete; in checked studies, under half of the missing clones stem from an unresolved V gene, and the remainder is unexplained. The sample includes 150,000 to 200,000 clones, with 60% observed a single time. 1% of the sample goes to the ten largest clones. The specimen comprised CD4+ T cells sorted from blood, sampled at week 24, from a patient treated with tofacitinib. The source of these receptors is a human donor with alopecia areata.

The gene calls are TRBV5-5 and TRBJ2-2; D remains ambiguous. In germline, CDR1 is SGHKS, CDR2 YYEKEE (reference sequence). The CDR3 is made up of 14 amino acids. V dropped 0 bases and J dropped 5 bases, with 8 bases sitting between them. The CDR3, as DNA: TGTGCCAGCAGCTTGGTTCACAAGACCGGGGAGCTGTTTTTT. It specifies CASSLVHKTGELFF.

This clone was seen more than once but under ten times. The rearrangement uses TRBV6-1 and TRBJ2-7; 13 bases are a match to TRBD2. CDR1 is MNHNS, CDR2 SASEGT, per germline. V lost 5 bases, J lost 7 bases, and 8 bases stayed unmatched. The CDR3 covers 15 residues. DNA for the CDR3: TGTGCCAGCAGTTGGGGGACTAGCGGGGAGCGGGAGCAGTACTTC. Translation gives CASSWGTSGEREQYF.

The genes are TRBV6-5 and TRBJ1-5, with 10 bases identical to TRBD1. Germline V gives CDR1 MNHEY, CDR2 SVGAGI. Losses at the gene ends were 5 bases for V and 6 bases for J; bases not matched to a gene: 7. CDR3 length equals 15 residues. This CDR3 reads CASSPGTGVIQPQHF. The DNA for the CDR3 is TGTGCCAGCAGTCCCGGGACAGGGGTTATTCAGCCCCAGCATTTT.

V and J are TRBV7-9 and TRBJ1-2; D not certain. Germline V lookup: CDR1 SEHNR, CDR2 FQNEAQ (reference sequence). The V end was cut by 4 bases, the J end by 7 bases, with 10 bases between. This CDR3 region has 12 residues. In nucleotides, the CDR3 is TGTGCCAGCAGCTCGGGAGGCGGTGGCTACACCTTC. Its protein product is CASSSGGGGYTF.